A single sample is the source of the 25 T cell receptor beta chains below, sequenced in a study of OX40 agonist ivuxolimab in advanced cancers. Receptors were amplified or captured by the immunoSEQ multiplex PCR assay. This immuneACCESS table, as held by TCRdb, lists in-frame sequences with V and J called but not all clones. Of the missing ones, under half trace to an unresolved V gene in checked studies; the others have no known cause. Recorded for this sample are about 80,000 clones; 87% of them occurred a single time. More than 0.3% of the sample lies in the top ten. The material was CD4+ or CD8+ T cells sorted from blood, obtained in a trial of the OX40 agonist ivuxolimab. The receptor source for this set is an adult with an advanced solid tumor such as melanoma, head and neck, liver or kidney cancer.

The gene calls are TRBV19 and TRBJ1-6; D gene unclear. Germline CDR1 LNHDA, CDR2 SQIVND (reference sequence). The CDR3 loop spans 16 amino acids. V gave up 3 bases and J gave up 6 bases, with 15 bases separating them. The DNA for the CDR3 is TGTGCCAGTAGTATGATCGGTACCGGTCGTAATTCACCCCTCCACTTT. This encodes CASSMIGTGRNSPLHF.

This clone was detected a few times. This sample includes further DNA sequences coding for the same CDR3. The rearrangement links TRBV6-5 to TRBJ1-2, with a possible D match to TRBD1 (6 bases). CDR1 is MNHEY and CDR2 is SVGAGI in the germline V gene. The V gene lost 0 bases and the J gene lost 8 bases, with 10 bases spanning the gap. The CDR3 runs 13 residues. The CDR3 bases are TGTGCCAGCAGTTACTCGGGGGCTGGAGGCTACACCTTC. Protein product: CASSYSGAGGYTF.

V usage is TRBV5-1 and J usage is TRBJ2-2; the D is unclear. Per germline, CDR1 SGHRS and CDR2 YFSETQ. This CDR3 contains 15 residues. V lost 3 bases and J lost 1, with 10 bases in between. This CDR3 is CASSSLGGNTGELFF. CDR3 coding DNA: TGCGCCAGCAGCTCTCTAGGTGGGAACACCGGGGAGCTGTTTTTT.

The rearrangement joins TRBV10-3 to TRBJ2-2; tentatively, D is TRBD1 (5 bases). This CDR3 is built from 16 residues. Trimming cost V 7 bases and J 0 bases, with 15 bases left between them. Germline-derived CDR1 and CDR2 are ENHRY and SYGVKD. The CDR3 here is CAITQKDNANTGELFF. The CDR3 DNA follows: TGTGCCATCACCCAAAAGGACAACGCGAACACCGGGGAGCTGTTTTTT.

The rearrangement links TRBV11-2 to TRBJ1-5; D not certain. This CDR3 is built from 14 residues. Per the germline V gene, CDR1 is SGHAT and CDR2 is FQNNGV. V was pared by 0 bases and J by 6 bases, with 9 bases between. CDR3 amino acids: CASSLEGPTQPQHF. CDR3 bases: TGTGCCAGCAGCTTAGAAGGGCCCACTCAGCCCCAGCATTTT.

The J gene is TRBJ1-1, the V gene TRBV27; TRBD1 might be the D (6 bases). This CDR3 is 18 amino acids long. The germline V gene encodes CDR1 MNHEY and CDR2 SMNVEV (reference sequence). Trimming removed 7 bases from V and 7 bases from J, with 31 bases in between. CDR3: CASTLTGPGRTSTGEAFF. Written as DNA, the CDR3 is TGTGCCAGCACTCTAACAGGGCCAGGCAGGACGTCGACAGGTGAAGCTTTCTTT.

This clone was counted a few times. The chain links TRBV6-6 to TRBJ1-1, with D perhaps TRBD1 (6 bases). Germline-derived CDR1 and CDR2 are MNHNY and SVGAGI (reference sequence). V dropped 2 bases and J dropped 1 base, with 14 bases sitting between them. CDR3 size: 16 residues. The CDR3 sequence: CASSYQASGENTEAFF. The CDR3 coding sequence is TGTGCCAGCAGTTACCAAGCCTCAGGGGAGAACACTGAAGCTTTCTTT.

V gene TRBV6-1 combines with J gene TRBJ1-2, with D perhaps matching TRBD1 (5 bases). Deletions cut 1 base from V and 4 bases from J, with 13 bases between. The CDR3 runs to 15 residues. Germline V gives CDR1 MNHNS, CDR2 SASEGT. The CDR3 bases are TGTGCCAGCAGTGAAGGACGAGGGGAGGGCTATGGCTACACCTTC. Translated, it gives CASSEGRGEGYGYTF.

This chain links TRBV9 with TRBJ2-1, with D perhaps matching TRBD2 (6 bases). Germline V gene sequence: CDR1 SGDLS, CDR2 YYNGEE. With 3 bases removed from V and 3 bases from J, the gap between germline ends came to 16 bases. The CDR3 length is 16 residues. DNA for the CDR3: TGTGCCAGCAGCGATCGTCTAGCGCCCCTCTACAATGAGCAGTTCTTC. Translated: CASSDRLAPLYNEQFF.

The gene calls are TRBV6-5 and TRBJ1-4, with a possible D match to TRBD1 (6 bases). The CDR3 length is 15 residues. Deletions cut 0 bases from V and 6 bases from J, with 11 bases between. The germline V gene has CDR1 MNHEY and CDR2 SVGAGI. CDR3 coding DNA: TGTGCCAGCAGTTACTCAGGGGGGGTGGATGAAAAACTGTTTTTT. Translating gives CASSYSGGVDEKLFF.

The table lists this clone with a few counts. J is TRBJ1-5 and V is TRBV7-2; D ambiguous. The germline CDR1 and CDR2 sequences are SGHTA and FQGNSA. The CDR3 is 15 residues long. V was clipped by 2 bases and J by 3 bases, with 11 bases between them. The chain's CDR3 is CASSLNGEHNQPQHF. The CDR3 bases are TGTGCCAGCAGCTTAAATGGGGAGCACAATCAGCCCCAGCATTTT.

The chain is built from TRBV29-1 and TRBJ2-7, with D perhaps TRBD2 (6 bases). The CDR3 totals 13 residues. Per germline, CDR1 SQVTM and CDR2 ANQGSEA. V lost 5 bases and J 7 bases, leaving 18 bases between the germline ends. The CDR3 loop is CSVIGQLGGEQYF. CDR3 bases: TGCAGCGTTATAGGTCAACTGGGAGGAGAGCAGTACTTC.

The genes are TRBV6-5 and TRBJ1-1, with D hard to call. The V gene lost 0 bases and the J gene lost 7 bases, with 6 bases spanning the gap. CDR3 length: 12 amino acids. In germline, CDR1 is MNHEY, CDR2 SVGAGI. The CDR3 loop reads CASSYSGFEAFF. DNA of the CDR3: TGTGCCAGCAGTTACTCGGGATTTGAAGCTTTCTTT.

This clone came up once. The chain combines TRBV7-3 with TRBJ2-5; 7 bases line up with TRBD1. Germline CDR1 SGHTA, CDR2 FQGTGA. The CDR3 contains 15 residues. V dropped 4 bases and J dropped 0; count of bases not matched to a gene: 5. The CDR3: CASSWSGQYQETQYF. CDR3 sequence (DNA): TGTGCCAGCAGCTGGTCGGGACAGTACCAAGAGACCCAGTACTTC.

The rearrangement links TRBV6-1 to TRBJ1-2; D not certain. V lost 2 bases, J lost 7 bases, and 11 bases lay in between. This CDR3 comprises 13 residues. Germline assignment: CDR1 MNHNS and CDR2 SASEGT. As DNA, the CDR3 is TGTGCCAGCAGTGAAAATGGTAAACCTGGCTACACCTTC. Translating gives CASSENGKPGYTF.

The gene calls are TRBV4-1 and TRBJ1-3, with 8 bases identical to TRBD1. This CDR3 has 15 amino acids. With 4 bases clipped from V and 4 bases from J, the junction kept 6 bases outside the gene matches. CDR1 and CDR2 (germline): MGHRA, YSYEKL. CDR3 amino acids: CASSLSTGVGNTIYF. CDR3 nucleotides: TGCGCCAGCAGCCTGTCGACAGGGGTGGGAAACACCATATATTTT.

This clone appeared a single time. This chain links TRBV6-5 with TRBJ1-1; tentatively, D is TRBD1 (6 bases). The CDR3 is made up of 14 amino acids. The V end lost 7 bases, the J end lost 5 bases, and 17 bases lay between the germline ends. Germline V lookup: CDR1 MNHEY, CDR2 SVGAGI. The CDR3 spells CASTPGQTVTEAFF. The CDR3 DNA is TGTGCCAGCACTCCAGGACAGACTGTGACTGAAGCTTTCTTT.

The chain carries TRBV19 and TRBJ2-7; the match to TRBD2 covers 10 bases. CDR1 and CDR2 (germline): LNHDA, SQIVND (reference sequence). The CDR3 has 15 residues. Losses at the gene ends were 5 bases for V and 4 bases for J; bases not matched to a gene: 8. CDR3 protein: CASSVQAGGRYEQYF. The CDR3 nucleotides are TGTGCCAGTAGTGTCCAAGCGGGAGGGCGGTACGAGCAGTACTTC. Drawing the rest from reference TRBV19 and TRBJ2-7, the complete variable domain is DGGITQSPKYLFRKEGQNVTLSCEQNLNHDAMYWYRQDPGQGLRLIYYSQIVNDFQKGDIAEGYSVSREKKESFPLTVTSAQKNPTAFYLCASSVQAGGRYEQYFGPGTRLTVT.

The chain carries TRBV5-1 and TRBJ2-2; no definite D call. V was shortened by 3 bases and J by 3 bases, with 12 bases between the two germline ends. The CDR3 consists of 15 residues. CDR1 and CDR2 from the germline V gene are SGHRS and YFSETQ. For the CDR3, the DNA is TGCGCCAGCAGCTGGCCTCGGTACGACACCGGGGAGCTGTTTTTT. It encodes CASSWPRYDTGELFF. The variable domain in full, completed from reference TRBV5-1 and TRBJ2-2, reads KAGVTQTPRYLIKTRGQQVTLSCSPISGHRSVSWYQQTPGQGLQFLFEYFSETQRNKGNFPGRFSGRQFSNSRSEMNVSTLELGDSALYLCASSWPRYDTGELFFGEGSRLTVL.

In this sample, this clone turned up once. The V call is TRBV5-5, the J call TRBJ2-7; tentatively, D is TRBD1 or TRBD2 (6 bases each). Trimming took off 1 base at V and 3 bases at J, with 17 bases between the two ends. Germline loops: CDR1 SGHKS, CDR2 YYEKEE (reference sequence). This CDR3 has 16 residues. CDR3 amino acids: CASSLSGSRGLYEQYV. The CDR3 DNA reads TGTGCCAGCAGCTTGTCTGGCAGCCGGGGGCTCTACGAGCAGTACGTC.

This chain links TRBV5-1 with TRBJ2-7, with 12 positions matching TRBD2. The CDR3 has 12 amino acids. In germline, CDR1 is SGHRS, CDR2 YFSETQ. Unmatched junction bases numbered 1, after V lost 5 bases and J lost 7 bases. This CDR3 is CASSGLAGEQYF. The CDR3 coding sequence is TGCGCCAGCAGTGGACTAGCGGGAGAGCAGTACTTC.

The rearrangement links TRBV29-1 to TRBJ1-1; no clear D gene. V lost 0 bases and J 3 bases, leaving 5 bases between the germline ends. Germline V gives CDR1 SQVTM, CDR2 ANQGSEA. The CDR3 runs to 12 residues. CDR3 sequence reads: CSVEDGYTEAFF. For the CDR3, the DNA is TGCAGCGTTGAAGATGGATACACTGAAGCTTTCTTT.

The V and J genes are TRBV28 and TRBJ1-1; TRBD1 aligns across 7 bases. Trimming cost V 6 bases and J 1 base; bases outside gene matches: 8. The germline V gene encodes CDR1 MDHEN and CDR2 SYDVKM. This CDR3 contains 15 residues. CDR3 in amino acids: CASSLQGLGNTEAFF. CDR3 DNA sequence: TGTGCCAGCAGCTTACAGGGGTTGGGGAACACTGAAGCTTTCTTT.

The table lists this clone with a count of one. V is TRBV7-8 and J is TRBJ1-6, with 7 bases that match TRBD1. This CDR3 spans 16 amino acids. V lost 4 bases, J lost 2 bases, and 5 bases stayed unmatched. CDR1 and CDR2 from the germline V gene are SGHVS and FQNEAQ. The CDR3 region is CASSSQTGTYNSPLHF. The CDR3 DNA reads as TGTGCCAGCAGCTCTCAGACAGGGACCTATAATTCACCCCTCCACTTT.

The J gene is TRBJ2-1, the V gene TRBV18; D is unresolved. The CDR3 runs to 15 residues. V dropped 2 bases and J dropped 5 bases, with 13 bases sitting between them. Germline V gene data show CDR1 as KGHSH and CDR2 as LQKENI. CDR3 sequence reads: CASSPRTPTNNEQFF. The DNA of the CDR3 is TGTGCCAGCTCACCAAGAACACCTACTAACAATGAGCAGTTCTTC.